This TCR beta chain was sequenced in a study of cytomegalovirus exposure and HLA in healthy donors. Overall study results and limits: Apart from CMV serostatus, no immune exposure information was available. In a later analysis, across HLA loci, associated TCR counts were highest for DRB1, lowest for HLA-C.

This clone was counted only a few times. Its antigen is still unknown. The PCR was carried out with 60 Vbeta primers and 13 Jbeta primers. Original processing notes: Unique TCR beta chains numbered roughly 83 million in a later analysis, with around 11 million shared. Sequencing used immunoSEQ multiplex PCR; TCRdb keeps in-frame clones, though not all of them. For V, J and clone size, that table is used; D and trimming come from the DNA. Of approximately 120,000 clones listed, about 81% were seen once; the top ten hold under 9.5%. The CDR3 totals 19 residues. From germline, CDR1 is LGHNA and CDR2 YSLEER. J was trimmed by 4 bases and V by 0 bases; bases with no gene match: 10.

The rearrangement uses TRBV4-3 and TRBJ1-4; 11 nucleotides match TRBD1. The sequence was obtained from a woman in her forties or fifties in good health and CMV-seropositive. Sequenced: PBMCs. CDR3 DNA: TGCGCCAGCAGCCAAGATTGGAGGACAGGGGGCTTAGGTAATGAAAAACTGTTTTTT. This sequence encodes CASSQDWRTGGLGNEKLFF.